These 28 T cell receptor beta chains share one sample of origin, sequenced in a study of blood T cell repertoires in COVID-19. Sequenced by immunoSEQ multiplex PCR; TCRdb stores in-frame clones only, minus some. This sample has 150,000 to 180,000 clones; 80% to 90% occur once, and the top ten carry about 15%. Source material: peripheral blood. The receptors were sampled from a woman aged 40 to 50 with acute or convalescent COVID-19.

The rearrangement links TRBV5-8 to TRBJ2-1; 11 bases agree with TRBD2. Germline lookup yields CDR1 SGHTS and CDR2 YDEGEE. There are 16 residues in the CDR3. Losses at the gene ends were 0 bases for V and 6 bases for J; bases not matched to a gene: 5. CDR3 DNA: TGTGCCAGCAGCTTGGCATTAGCGGGGGGGAGCAATGAGCAGTTCTTC. Its protein product is CASSLALAGGSNEQFF.

V and J are TRBV2 and TRBJ2-5; possible D gene TRBD1, 6 bases. The germline V gene encodes CDR1 SNHLY and CDR2 FYNNEI. The CDR3 consists of 15 residues. V lost 0 bases and J lost 7, with 15 bases in between. The DNA for the CDR3 is TGTGCCAGCAGTGAAGCAGGACAGCCCATGATGACCCAGTACTTC. This codes for CASSEAGQPMMTQYF.

This sequence joins TRBV6-5 and TRBJ1-1; 8 nucleotides align to TRBD1. The CDR3 length is 14 residues. In germline, CDR1 is MNHEY, CDR2 SVGAGI. J lost 1 base, V lost 5 bases, and 3 bases had no gene match. The CDR3 DNA reads TGTGCCAGCAGTAACGACAGGGGGAACACTGAAGCTTTCTTT. Translation: CASSNDRGNTEAFF.

This clone was counted a single time. This rearrangement joins TRBV27 to TRBJ2-5; possible D gene TRBD1, 6 bases. The germline gives CDR1 MNHEY, CDR2 SMNVEV (reference sequence). The CDR3 has 13 residues. The V end was cut by 10 bases, the J end by 0 bases, with 12 bases between. The CDR3 is CATQGLNQETQYF. CDR3 DNA sequence: TGTGCCACCCAGGGGCTAAACCAAGAGACCCAGTACTTC.

This chain uses TRBV3-1 (or the pseudogene TRBV3-2) with TRBJ2-1; the D gene is possibly TRBD2 (6 bases). Per the germline V gene, CDR1 is LGHDT and CDR2 is YNNKEL (reference sequence). The V and J ends lost 2 bases and 1 base respectively, with 18 bases between them. The CDR3 totals 18 residues. The CDR3 DNA sequence: TGTGCCAGCAGCCAACCCCACTGGGATAGCGGTTCCTACAATGAGCAGTTCTTC. Its translation: CASSQPHWDSGSYNEQFF.

The rearrangement uses TRBV5-1 and TRBJ2-2; D call uncertain. This CDR3 has 16 residues. Trimming removed 0 bases from V and 0 bases from J, with 9 bases in between. Germline V gene sequence: CDR1 SGHRS, CDR2 YFSETQ. CDR3 protein: CASSLAQNANTGELFF. As DNA, the CDR3 is TGCGCCAGCAGCTTGGCCCAGAACGCGAACACCGGGGAGCTGTTTTTT. Based on the CDR3 plus reference TRBV5-1 and TRBJ2-2, the full variable domain is KAGVTQTPRYLIKTRGQQVTLSCSPISGHRSVSWYQQTPGQGLQFLFEYFSETQRNKGNFPGRFSGRQFSNSRSEMNVSTLELGDSALYLCASSLAQNANTGELFFGEGSRLTVL.

This chain connects TRBV12-5 to TRBJ1-6; D is possibly TRBD1 (6 bases). Germline CDR1 LGHNT, CDR2 FRNRAP. This CDR3 region has 13 residues. The V end was cut by 1 base, the J end by 10 bases, with 8 bases between. This CDR3 reads CASGLEGGSPLHF. As DNA, the CDR3 is TGTGCTAGTGGTTTGGAAGGGGGATCACCCCTCCACTTT.

V usage is TRBV24-1 and J usage is TRBJ1-2; D uncertain. Trimming took off 5 bases at V and 1 base at J, with 4 bases between the two ends. CDR1 and CDR2 from the germline V gene are KGHDR and SFDVKD. This CDR3 has 12 amino acids. CDR3 DNA sequence: TGTGCCACCAGTGCACATAACTATGGCTACACCTTC. It translates to CATSAHNYGYTF.

This chain links TRBV28 with TRBJ2-7; D may be TRBD2 (5 bases). This CDR3 has 15 residues. Deletions cut 7 bases from V and 0 bases from J, with 16 bases between. The germline gives CDR1 MDHEN, CDR2 SYDVKM. The CDR3 spells CASNGVVGGSYEQYF. In DNA form, the CDR3 reads TGTGCCAGCAATGGAGTGGTAGGAGGCTCCTACGAGCAGTACTTC.

V is TRBV7-9 and J is TRBJ1-3; 9 nucleotides align to TRBD1. This CDR3 is 19 amino acids long. Germline V lookup: CDR1 SEHNR, CDR2 FQNEAQ (reference sequence). V lost 0 bases and J lost 3; bases outside the gene matches: 12. CDR3 sequence reads: CASSLAEGTGIYGGNTIYF. In DNA, the CDR3 is TGTGCCAGCAGCTTAGCGGAAGGGACAGGGATTTATGGTGGAAACACCATATATTTT.

A single count supports this clone. The rearrangement links TRBV6-5 to TRBJ2-7; D possibly corresponds to TRBD1 (6 bases). This CDR3 region has 14 residues. Germline CDR1 is MNHEY and CDR2 is SVGAGI. The germline V and J ends were trimmed by 7 bases and 2 bases, with 15 bases remaining between them. The CDR3 bases are TGTGCCAGCAAAAGGGACAACGGGGCCTACGAGCAGTACTTC. Protein sequence: CASKRDNGAYEQYF.

The chain couples TRBV11-3 to TRBJ2-2; TRBD2 aligns across 7 bases. The trim removed 2 bases at V and 5 bases at J, leaving 5 bases unmatched. Germline CDR1 and CDR2: SGHNT and YENEEA. The CDR3 contains 15 residues. The CDR3 is CASSLSGSGTGELFF. DNA of the CDR3: TGTGCCAGCAGCTTATCGGGTAGCGGGACCGGGGAGCTGTTTTTT. Together with reference TRBV11-3 and TRBJ2-2, the CDR3 gives the full variable domain: EAGVVQSPRYKIIEKKQPVAFWCNPISGHNTLYWYLQNLGQGPELLIRYENEEAVDDSQLPKDRFSAERLKGVDSTLKIQPAELGDSAVYLCASSLSGSGTGELFFGEGSRLTVL.

This sequence joins TRBV6-1 and TRBJ2-7; perhaps TRBD1 as D (5 bases). In germline, CDR1 is MNHNS, CDR2 SASEGT. This CDR3 has 14 residues. V shed 1 base and J shed 3 bases, with 10 bases lying between them. The CDR3 coding sequence is TGTGCCAGCAGTGAAGAATGGGGCCACTACGAGCAGTACTTC. Its translation is CASSEEWGHYEQYF.

This clone was seen a few times. This chain links TRBV7-8 with TRBJ1-6, with D perhaps matching TRBD1 (6 bases). The germline V gene encodes CDR1 SGHVS and CDR2 FQNEAQ. The CDR3 loop spans 18 amino acids. Trimming pared 5 bases from V and 2 bases from J, leaving 19 bases between. DNA of the CDR3: TGTGCCAGCAGCCCTGTGGGGTCACCAGGGGCCTATAATTCACCCCTCCACTTT. Translation: CASSPVGSPGAYNSPLHF.

The CDR3 DNA reads TGTGCCAGCAGTGAGCTACAGCGGGAGCAGTACTTC. This codes for CASSELQREQYF. The rearrangement uses TRBV6-1 and TRBJ2-7; weak D call: TRBD2 (5 bases). This CDR3 has 12 residues. V lost 3 bases and J 7 bases, leaving 10 bases between the germline ends. In germline, CDR1 is MNHNS, CDR2 SASEGT.

This sequence joins TRBV16 and TRBJ2-7; 10 bases are shared with TRBD2. CDR1 is KGHSY and CDR2 is FQNENV in the germline V gene. V dropped 0 bases and J dropped 0; count of bases not matched to a gene: 2. The CDR3 is made up of 16 amino acids. CDR3 region: CASSQSSGRASYEQYF. The CDR3 DNA sequence: TGTGCCAGCAGCCAATCGAGCGGGAGGGCCTCCTACGAGCAGTACTTC.

The V call is TRBV7-6, the J call TRBJ2-3; maybe TRBD2 (5 bases). Between the trimmed V and J ends, which lost 1 base and 4 bases, there was a span of 12 bases. CDR1 SGHVS and CDR2 FNYEAQ come from the germline V gene. The CDR3 is 15 amino acids. The CDR3 here is CASSLVEGWADTQYF. CDR3 nucleotides: TGTGCCAGCAGCTTAGTTGAGGGTTGGGCAGATACGCAGTATTTT.

This clone was observed a few times. CDR3 DNA: TGTGCCAGCAGCTTTTCGGAGGTTTCCGGGGAGCTGTTTTTT. Amino acid sequence: CASSFSEVSGELFF. This rearrangement joins TRBV11-2 to TRBJ2-2, with a weak D call TRBD2 (5 bases). The CDR3 contains 14 residues. The V gene lost 3 bases and the J gene lost 6 bases, with 11 bases spanning the gap. Germline-derived CDR1 and CDR2 are SGHAT and FQNNGV.

This chain links TRBV5-1 with TRBJ1-1, with a possible D match to TRBD1 (6 bases). This CDR3 contains 16 residues. Germline CDR1 and CDR2: SGHRS and YFSETQ. Deletions cut 5 bases from V and 0 bases from J, with 17 bases between. CDR3 amino acids: CASSFTNRAMNTEAFF. Written as DNA, the CDR3 is TGCGCCAGCAGTTTCACAAACAGGGCGATGAACACTGAAGCTTTCTTT. The full variable domain, its missing parts supplied by reference TRBV5-1 and TRBJ1-1, is KAGVTQTPRYLIKTRGQQVTLSCSPISGHRSVSWYQQTPGQGLQFLFEYFSETQRNKGNFPGRFSGRQFSNSRSEMNVSTLELGDSALYLCASSFTNRAMNTEAFFGQGTRLTVV.

The CDR3 DNA reads TGTGCCAGCACTTCCCTTGATCTCCCGTGGAGCTCCTATAATTCACCCCTCCACTTT. Its protein product is CASTSLDLPWSSYNSPLHF. The chain uses TRBV27 and TRBJ1-6, with D uncertain. The V gene lost 7 bases and the J gene lost 0 bases, with 22 bases spanning the gap. Per germline, CDR1 MNHEY and CDR2 SMNVEV (reference sequence). The CDR3 contains 19 residues.

The table lists this clone with a count of one. This sequence joins TRBV30 and TRBJ2-1, with TRBD1 identical over 8 bases. V shed 1 base and J 3 bases; nucleotides not matched to a gene: 11. CDR1 GTSNPN and CDR2 SVGIG come from the germline V gene (reference sequence). The CDR3 contains 17 residues. CDR3 DNA sequence: TGTGCCTGGAGTGCTCTTTTAGACAGGGGAAGCTACAATGAGCAGTTCTTC. Translated, it gives CAWSALLDRGSYNEQFF.

This clone was picked up one time. The chain employs TRBV5-4 and TRBJ1-6, with D hard to call. The CDR3 consists of 15 residues. V lost 6 bases and J 4 bases, leaving 14 bases between the germline ends. CDR1 and CDR2 from the germline V gene are SGHNT and YYREEE (reference sequence). The CDR3 DNA sequence: TGTGCCAGCACCTCCCAGCGGGATTATAATTCACCCCTCCACTTT. As protein: CASTSQRDYNSPLHF.

The J gene is TRBJ2-7, the V gene TRBV6-2 or TRBV6-3, with TRBD1 identical over 7 bases. Germline V gene lookup returns CDR1 MNHEY and CDR2 SVGEGT. V shed 4 bases and J 3 bases; nucleotides not matched to a gene: 9. CDR3 length equals 15 residues. As DNA, the CDR3 is TGTGCCAGCAGTTTAACCGACAGGGTGTTCTACGAGCAGTACTTC. Translation gives CASSLTDRVFYEQYF.

V is TRBV9 and J is TRBJ2-7, with 10 bases identical to TRBD1. From germline, CDR1 is SGDLS and CDR2 YYNGEE. J was trimmed by 5 bases and V by 3 bases; bases with no gene match: 5. The CDR3 has 14 residues. CDR3 nucleotide sequence: TGTGCCAGCAGCGGCGACAGGGGGCCAAACGAGCAGTACTTC. Its protein product is CASSGDRGPNEQYF.

The genes are TRBV6-5 and TRBJ2-3, with TRBD2 as a possible D gene (6 bases). In germline, CDR1 is MNHEY, CDR2 SVGAGI. This CDR3 contains 15 residues. V lost 2 bases to trimming and J lost 1 base, with 10 bases between them. CDR3 sequence reads: CASSYGGTGTDTQYF. The CDR3 DNA is TGTGCCAGCAGTTACGGAGGGACTGGCACAGATACGCAGTATTTT.

The count of this clone is one. This rearrangement joins TRBV4-1 to TRBJ2-7; D gene unclear. Trimming pared 1 base from V and 2 bases from J, leaving 6 bases between. The CDR3 is 13 amino acids. CDR1 and CDR2 from the germline V gene are MGHRA and YSYEKL. CDR3 bases: TGCGCCAGCAGCCAAGTTTTAGCCTACGAGCAGTACTTC. It codes for CASSQVLAYEQYF.

The chain is built from TRBV7-8 and TRBJ2-3, with TRBD2 matching 11 bases. There are 18 residues in the CDR3. With V trimmed by 5 bases and J by 4 bases, 14 bases remained unmatched. Germline-derived CDR1 and CDR2 are SGHVS and FQNEAQ. The CDR3 nucleotides read TGTGCCAGCAGCCTAGTAGCGGGGGGGCCCCTTAGCGCAGATACGCAGTATTTT. The encoded protein is CASSLVAGGPLSADTQYF.

This sequence joins TRBV30 and TRBJ2-3; a weak D match, TRBD2 (5 bases). There are 16 residues in the CDR3. Trimming left V 2 bases short and J 7 bases short, with 22 bases between. CDR1 is GTSNPN and CDR2 is SVGIG in the germline V gene (reference sequence). The CDR3 bases are TGTGCCTGGAGTCCAGAGGGCTACGGGGTTACATATACGCAGTATTTT. Its protein product is CAWSPEGYGVTYTQYF.